This is a list of T cell receptor beta chains from one sample in a study of response to subunit inactivated influenza vaccine. TCRdb called the RT-PCR reads again in MiXCR, with one record for every CDR3 protein. The sample yields 450,000 to 700,000 distinct CDR3 sequences, 11% to 15% seen once. Sequencing used PBMCs from blood, obtained approximately 13 days after vaccination. Source of these receptors: a man aged 50 to 59 who received an inactivated influenza vaccine. The CDR3 runs from the conserved cysteine through the conserved F or W.

>TRBV28|TRBJ2-7
CASSKTPTQAGSSYEQYF
>TRBV5-1|TRBJ2-7
CASSDGLSGGSYEQYF
>TRBV6-2/TRBV6-3|TRBJ2-5
CASSYNGGFLETQYF
>TRBV20-1|TRBJ1-5
CSARGGAESNQPQHF
>TRBV5-1|TRBJ2-3
CASSLSFQATSDTQYF
>TRBV18|TRBJ2-7
CASKRDADYEQYF
>TRBV12-3/TRBV12-4|TRBJ2-1
CASSLESLAGVNEQFF
>TRBV7-8|TRBJ2-1
CASSFGTSGGATYNEQFF
>TRBV6-6|TRBJ1-1
CASSYERLTEAFF
>TRBV10-3|TRBJ2-1
CAISSGGGAVYNEQFF
>TRBV15|TRBJ2-7
CATKRQGSDEQYF
>TRBV10-3|TRBJ2-3
CAISESWGSTDTQYF
>TRBV4-1|TRBJ2-5
CASSQSRSGGPLETQYF
>TRBV7-2|TRBJ2-5
CASSSGSQETQYF
>TRBV20-1|TRBJ1-6
CSARVLDRGHNSPLHF
>TRBV25-1|TRBJ2-1
CASSALAADNEQFF
>TRBV28|TRBJ2-1
CASSAPAGGRNEQFF
>TRBV4-2|TRBJ2-1
CASSHQTSGGAHYNEQFF
>TRBV7-9|TRBJ2-1
CASSWGQYNEQFF